This T cell receptor (beta chain) was identified in a study of blood T cell repertoires in COVID-19. Study overall: There were acute and convalescent COVID-19 samples, and they came from the United States, Italy and Spain. Sample material is recorded as cDNA or gDNA derived from T cells, B-cell-depleted T cells, or PBMCs.

Per the original data handling: Nucleated cell counts were estimated from reference gene primer amplification. Sequencing used immunoSEQ multiplex PCR; TCRdb keeps in-frame clones, though not all of them. V and J calls and clone size are those listed in that table; D and trimming were worked out from the DNA. Of some 80,000 clones detected, approximately 85% appear once; the ten largest clones hold approximately 5%. Germline V gene sequence: CDR1 LGHDT, CDR2 YNNKEL (reference sequence). The V end lost 1 base, the J end lost 4 bases, and 13 bases lay between the germline ends. The CDR3 has 15 residues.

The sample comprised peripheral blood. The source of this sequence is a woman aged 80 or older with active or convalescent COVID-19. The chain is built from TRBV3-1 (or the pseudogene TRBV3-2) and TRBJ1-1; D is possibly TRBD1 (6 bases). This CDR3 is CASSQVRTVSTEAFF. CDR3 nucleotide sequence: TGTGCCAGCAGCCAAGTTAGGACAGTGTCCACTGAAGCTTTCTTT.